This TCR beta chain was retrieved from a study of OX40 agonist ivuxolimab in advanced cancers. Details on this clone: The antigen is unknown.

Whole-study findings and limits: Some patients who did not respond also had low normalized T-cell clonal expansion.

Assay: immunoSEQ multiplex PCR; the TCRdb copy retains only in-frame clones and omits some. The sample shows approximately 110,000 clones, less than 95% of them seen only once. Per the germline V gene, CDR1 is MDHEN and CDR2 is SYDVKM. CDR3 size: 16 residues. The clonotype comes from an adult with an advanced solid tumor such as melanoma, head and neck, liver or kidney cancer. The gene calls are TRBV28 and TRBJ2-5; the D is unclear. The J call is uncertain, as TRBJ2-7 better fits the DNA end. The sample was CD4+ or CD8+ T cells sorted from blood, taken in a trial of the OX40 agonist ivuxolimab. CDR3: CASSPTVDLREYEQYF. CDR3 sequence (DNA): TGTGCCAGCAGTCCCACGGTGGACCTTAGGGAATACGAGCAGTACTTC.